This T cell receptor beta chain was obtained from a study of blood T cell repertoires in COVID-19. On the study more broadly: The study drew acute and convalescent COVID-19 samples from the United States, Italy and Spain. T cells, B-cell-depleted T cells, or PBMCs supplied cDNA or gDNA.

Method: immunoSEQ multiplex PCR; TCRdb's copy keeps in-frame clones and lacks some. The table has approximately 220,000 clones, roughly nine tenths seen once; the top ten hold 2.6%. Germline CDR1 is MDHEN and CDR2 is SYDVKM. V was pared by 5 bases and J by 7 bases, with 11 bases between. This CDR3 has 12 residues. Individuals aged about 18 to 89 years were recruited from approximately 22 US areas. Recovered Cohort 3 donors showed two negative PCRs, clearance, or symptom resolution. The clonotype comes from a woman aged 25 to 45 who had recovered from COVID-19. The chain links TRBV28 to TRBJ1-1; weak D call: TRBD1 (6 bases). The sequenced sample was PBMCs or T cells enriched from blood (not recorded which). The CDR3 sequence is CASSRSQGEAFF. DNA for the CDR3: TGTGCCAGCAGTCGGTCACAGGGTGAAGCTTTCTTT.